A selection of T cell receptor beta chains follows, all from one sample in a study of cytomegalovirus exposure and HLA in healthy donors. The protocol was immunoSEQ multiplex PCR, while the TCRdb copy is restricted to in-frame clones and leaves out a portion. The repertoire holds under 200,000 clones, with roughly three quarters as singletons. Material: PBMCs. The receptors originated from a young man in good health and CMV-seropositive. Each CDR3 is given with its conserved first and last residue. The order of the fields is D gene, clone size, J gene, V gene, CDR3 protein, CDR3 DNA. A D gene is named only where the DNA matches it firmly. Clone size, where shown, is once, few, many, or a class for clones that have expanded.

D gene: NA; clone size: NA; J gene: TRBJ2-3; V gene: TRBV13; CDR3 protein: CASSFGGPGDTQYF; CDR3 DNA: TGTGCCAGCAGCTTCGGAGGGCCCGGAGATACGCAGTATTTT
D gene: NA; clone size: NA; J gene: TRBJ1-2; V gene: TRBV18; CDR3 protein: CASSPTREDGYTF; CDR3 DNA: TGTGCCAGCTCACCAACCAGGGAGGATGGCTACACCTTC
D gene: NA; clone size: few; J gene: TRBJ1-1; V gene: TRBV29-1; CDR3 protein: CSGWTVGDTEAFF; CDR3 DNA: TGCAGCGGGTGGACAGTTGGGGACACTGAAGCTTTCTTT
D gene: NA; clone size: NA; J gene: TRBJ2-1; V gene: TRBV27; CDR3 protein: CASSLAGAEQFF; CDR3 DNA: TGTGCCAGCAGTTTAGCAGGGGCCGAGCAGTTCTTC
D gene: TRBD2; clone size: NA; J gene: TRBJ2-7; V gene: TRBV6-6; CDR3 protein: CASRRLAGDYEQYF; CDR3 DNA: TGTGCCAGCAGGAGACTAGCGGGAGACTACGAGCAGTACTTC
D gene: TRBD1; clone size: NA; J gene: TRBJ2-3; V gene: TRBV2; CDR3 protein: CASSERDRVSDTQYF; CDR3 DNA: TGTGCCAGCAGTGAAAGGGACAGGGTATCGGATACGCAGTATTTT
D gene: NA; clone size: NA; J gene: TRBJ2-1; V gene: TRBV30; CDR3 protein: CAWTFGGASSNWNEQFF; CDR3 DNA: TGTGCCTGGACGTTCGGCGGGGCCTCTTCTAACTGGAATGAGCAGTTCTTC
D gene: TRBD1; clone size: NA; J gene: TRBJ1-5; V gene: TRBV7-2; CDR3 protein: CASSPTGGREPQHF; CDR3 DNA: TGTGCCAGCAGCCCGACAGGGGGCCGTGAACCCCAGCATTTT
D gene: TRBD1; clone size: NA; J gene: TRBJ1-4; V gene: TRBV30; CDR3 protein: CAWSVPLGQGGDNEKLFF; CDR3 DNA: TGTGCCTGGAGTGTACCCCTCGGACAGGGTGGGGATAATGAAAAACTGTTTTTT
D gene: NA; clone size: once; J gene: TRBJ2-7; V gene: TRBV30; CDR3 protein: CAWSVTGMYYEQYF; CDR3 DNA: TGTGCCTGGAGTGTTACAGGGATGTACTACGAGCAGTACTTC
D gene: NA; clone size: NA; J gene: TRBJ2-3; V gene: TRBV4-1; CDR3 protein: CASSGRPTTDTQYF; CDR3 DNA: TGCGCCAGCAGCGGGAGACCTACCACAGATACGCAGTATTTT
D gene: TRBD1; clone size: NA; J gene: TRBJ1-2; V gene: TRBV6-5; CDR3 protein: CASRTTGAYGYTF; CDR3 DNA: TGTGCCAGCAGGACTACAGGGGCCTATGGCTACACCTTC
D gene: NA; clone size: NA; J gene: TRBJ1-1; V gene: TRBV14; CDR3 protein: CASSRNGNTEAFF; CDR3 DNA: TGTGCCAGCAGCCGTAACGGGAACACTGAAGCTTTCTTT
D gene: NA; clone size: NA; J gene: TRBJ1-4; V gene: TRBV7-6; CDR3 protein: CASSLYINNEKLFF; CDR3 DNA: TGTGCCAGCAGCTTATACATCAACAATGAAAAACTGTTTTTT
D gene: TRBD1; clone size: NA; J gene: TRBJ1-4; V gene: TRBV4-2; CDR3 protein: CASGGQGTNEKLFF; CDR3 DNA: TGTGCCAGCGGCGGACAGGGAACTAATGAAAAACTGTTTTTT
D gene: NA; clone size: NA; J gene: TRBJ2-5; V gene: TRBV14; CDR3 protein: CASSQDQGSTQYF; CDR3 DNA: TGTGCCAGCAGCCAAGATCAGGGGTCGACCCAGTACTTC
D gene: NA; clone size: NA; J gene: TRBJ2-7; V gene: TRBV15; CDR3 protein: CATSRGMLGRGQYF; CDR3 DNA: TGTGCCACCAGCAGAGGGATGTTGGGGCGCGGGCAGTACTTC
D gene: NA; clone size: few; J gene: TRBJ2-2; V gene: TRBV19; CDR3 protein: CASREQGPGELFF; CDR3 DNA: TGTGCCAGTAGAGAACAGGGACCCGGGGAGCTGTTTTTT
D gene: NA; clone size: NA; J gene: TRBJ2-6; V gene: TRBV5-1; CDR3 protein: CASSLPPGANVLTF; CDR3 DNA: TGCGCCAGCAGCTTGCCTCCTGGGGCCAACGTCCTGACTTTC
D gene: NA; clone size: NA; J gene: TRBJ2-2; V gene: TRBV9; CDR3 protein: CASSAATGTGELFF; CDR3 DNA: TGTGCCAGCAGCGCCGCCACGGGTACCGGGGAGCTGTTTTTT
D gene: NA; clone size: NA; J gene: TRBJ1-1; V gene: TRBV4-3; CDR3 protein: CASSRELEQANTEAFF; CDR3 DNA: TGCGCCAGCAGCCGGGAACTTGAACAGGCGAACACTGAAGCTTTCTTT
D gene: TRBD2; clone size: NA; J gene: TRBJ2-7; V gene: TRBV7-2; CDR3 protein: CASSSRSTSGSYEQYF; CDR3 DNA: TGTGCCAGCAGCAGCCGAAGTACTAGCGGGAGCTACGAGCAGTACTTC
D gene: TRBD1; clone size: NA; J gene: TRBJ1-2; V gene: TRBV6-5; CDR3 protein: CASSYGQGAYTF; CDR3 DNA: TGTGCCAGCAGTTATGGACAGGGAGCCTACACCTTC
D gene: NA; clone size: NA; J gene: TRBJ1-5; V gene: TRBV19; CDR3 protein: CASTQWRENQPQHF; CDR3 DNA: TGTGCCAGCACCCAATGGAGAGAGAATCAGCCCCAGCATTTT
D gene: TRBD2; clone size: NA; J gene: TRBJ2-7; V gene: TRBV5-4; CDR3 protein: CASSATGGGRYEQYF; CDR3 DNA: TGTGCCAGCAGCGCCACGGGCGGGGGGCGGTACGAGCAGTACTTC
D gene: TRBD2; clone size: once; J gene: TRBJ2-7; V gene: TRBV6-6; CDR3 protein: CASSYAAGAAYEQYF; CDR3 DNA: TGTGCCAGCAGTTATGCAGCGGGAGCGGCCTACGAGCAGTACTTC
D gene: TRBD2; clone size: NA; J gene: TRBJ2-2; V gene: TRBV5-8; CDR3 protein: CASSLGLAGQNTGELFF; CDR3 DNA: TGTGCCAGCAGCTTGGGGCTAGCGGGACAGAACACCGGGGAGCTGTTTTTT
D gene: TRBD1; clone size: once; J gene: TRBJ1-5; V gene: TRBV30; CDR3 protein: CAWGQGADQPQHF; CDR3 DNA: TGTGCCTGGGGACAGGGGGCCGATCAGCCCCAGCATTTT
D gene: NA; clone size: few; J gene: TRBJ2-3; V gene: TRBV4-1; CDR3 protein: CASSQQTQSDTQYF; CDR3 DNA: TGCGCCAGCAGCCAACAAACACAGAGCGATACGCAGTATTTT
D gene: NA; clone size: NA; J gene: TRBJ2-7; V gene: TRBV11-3; CDR3 protein: CASSPTGNPYEQYF; CDR3 DNA: TGTGCCAGCAGCCCGACCGGGAATCCCTACGAGCAGTACTTC
D gene: TRBD2; clone size: NA; J gene: TRBJ2-1; V gene: TRBV10-3; CDR3 protein: CAITSNLADSYNEQFF; CDR3 DNA: TGTGCCATCACCTCTAACCTAGCGGACTCCTACAATGAGCAGTTCTTC
D gene: NA; clone size: NA; J gene: TRBJ1-3; V gene: TRBV25-1; CDR3 protein: CASSGHLISGNTIYF; CDR3 DNA: TGTGCCAGCAGTGGACACCTCATCTCTGGAAACACCATATATTTT
D gene: NA; clone size: NA; J gene: TRBJ1-1; V gene: TRBV7-9; CDR3 protein: CASSPRTTTEAFF; CDR3 DNA: TGTGCCAGCAGCCCACGGACTACGACTGAAGCTTTCTTT
D gene: NA; clone size: NA; J gene: TRBJ2-7; V gene: TRBV27; CDR3 protein: CASSLKQTVPYEQYF; CDR3 DNA: TGTGCCAGCAGTCTCAAACAGACCGTCCCCTACGAGCAGTACTTC
D gene: NA; clone size: NA; J gene: TRBJ2-2; V gene: TRBV27; CDR3 protein: CASSSGLQNTGELFF; CDR3 DNA: TGTGCCAGCAGTTCGGGACTTCAGAACACCGGGGAGCTGTTTTTT
D gene: NA; clone size: NA; J gene: TRBJ2-3; V gene: TRBV18; CDR3 protein: CASSPPFGDTQYF; CDR3 DNA: TGTGCCAGCTCACCACCGTTCGGAGATACGCAGTATTTT
D gene: NA; clone size: NA; J gene: TRBJ2-5; V gene: TRBV5-4; CDR3 protein: CASSYRTAVETQYF; CDR3 DNA: TGTGCCAGCAGCTATAGGACTGCCGTAGAGACCCAGTACTTC
D gene: NA; clone size: few; J gene: TRBJ1-1; V gene: TRBV9; CDR3 protein: CASSVRRDGDTEAFF; CDR3 DNA: TGTGCCAGCAGCGTAAGGCGGGACGGTGACACTGAAGCTTTCTTT
D gene: TRBD1; clone size: NA; J gene: TRBJ1-2; V gene: TRBV19; CDR3 protein: CASSIQGQDSYGYTF; CDR3 DNA: TGTGCCAGTAGTATCCAGGGACAGGACAGCTATGGCTACACCTTC
D gene: TRBD1; clone size: few; J gene: TRBJ1-1; V gene: TRBV9; CDR3 protein: CASSARTGGLDTEAFF; CDR3 DNA: TGTGCCAGCAGCGCAAGGACAGGGGGCTTGGACACTGAAGCTTTCTTT
D gene: NA; clone size: NA; J gene: TRBJ1-1; V gene: TRBV29-1; CDR3 protein: CSVVNLTPASAEAFF; CDR3 DNA: TGCAGCGTTGTGAATCTGACCCCAGCTAGTGCTGAAGCTTTCTTT
D gene: NA; clone size: NA; J gene: TRBJ2-7; V gene: TRBV20-1; CDR3 protein: CSARAPYEQYF; CDR3 DNA: TGCAGTGCTAGGGCACCTTACGAGCAGTACTTC
D gene: TRBD2; clone size: once; J gene: TRBJ2-7; V gene: TRBV6-5; CDR3 protein: CASSQTSGRSYEQYF; CDR3 DNA: TGTGCCAGCAGTCAGACTAGCGGGAGATCCTACGAGCAGTACTTC
D gene: TRBD2; clone size: NA; J gene: TRBJ2-1; V gene: TRBV4-2; CDR3 protein: CASSQALSPGLAGPSSYNEQFF; CDR3 DNA: TGTGCCAGCAGCCAAGCCTTATCCCCGGGACTAGCGGGGCCCAGCTCCTACAATGAGCAGTTCTTC
D gene: NA; clone size: NA; J gene: TRBJ1-4; V gene: TRBV5-1; CDR3 protein: CASSLARGTSTNEKLFF; CDR3 DNA: TGCGCCAGCAGCTTGGCCAGGGGTACGTCAACTAATGAAAAACTGTTTTTT
D gene: TRBD1; clone size: NA; J gene: TRBJ2-7; V gene: TRBV7-3; CDR3 protein: CASSQQPGQGYEQYF; CDR3 DNA: TGTGCCAGCAGCCAGCAACCGGGACAGGGCTACGAGCAGTACTTC
D gene: TRBD1; clone size: NA; J gene: TRBJ2-7; V gene: TRBV5-4; CDR3 protein: CASSPTGGSYEQYF; CDR3 DNA: TGTGCCAGCAGCCCGACAGGGGGCTCCTACGAGCAGTACTTC
D gene: NA; clone size: few; J gene: TRBJ1-2; V gene: TRBV4-3; CDR3 protein: CASSQETGGYGYTF; CDR3 DNA: TGCGCCAGCAGCCAGGAGACAGGCGGCTATGGCTACACCTTC
D gene: NA; clone size: NA; J gene: TRBJ2-7; V gene: TRBV5-4; CDR3 protein: CASSPKGHLSSYEQYF; CDR3 DNA: TGTGCCAGCAGCCCTAAGGGACACCTTAGCTCCTACGAGCAGTACTTC
D gene: TRBD1; clone size: NA; J gene: TRBJ1-1; V gene: TRBV6-5; CDR3 protein: CASSYSPGGAGTEAFF; CDR3 DNA: TGTGCCAGCAGTTACTCGCCAGGGGGCGCGGGCACTGAAGCTTTCTTT
D gene: TRBD1; clone size: NA; J gene: TRBJ2-3; V gene: TRBV5-1; CDR3 protein: CASSRGTGDVDTQYF; CDR3 DNA: TGCGCCAGCAGTCGTGGGACAGGGGATGTAGATACGCAGTATTTT
D gene: NA; clone size: NA; J gene: TRBJ1-4; V gene: TRBV5-1; CDR3 protein: CASSLGMSGEKLFF; CDR3 DNA: TGCGCCAGCAGCTTGGGGATGTCCGGGGAAAAACTGTTTTTT